This passage covers 3 T cell receptor beta chains from one sample sequenced in a study of CD8+CD57+ T cells in acquired aplastic anemia. Genomic DNA templated the TCR beta VDJ and CDR3 profiling. TCRdb re-called the reads through MiXCR, storing one row per CDR3 protein. The top ten clones hold approximately 22% of a sample with 33,000 or so distinct CDR3 sequences, around 76% of them seen once. What was sequenced was sorted CD4+, CD8+, or CD8+CD57+ T cells (not recorded which) from PBMCs. These receptors came from a human donor in good health, serving as a control.

The chain joins TRBV29-1 to TRBJ2-3, with 9 bases that match TRBD2. CDR3 size: 14 residues. With V trimmed by 3 bases and J by 6 bases, 7 bases remained unmatched. CDR1 is SQVTM, CDR2 ANQGSEA, per germline. As DNA, the CDR3 is TGCAGCGTTGACCAAGCGGGGGGATCGGATACGCAGTATTTT. Protein: CSVDQAGGSDTQYF.

The V gene is TRBV15, the J gene TRBJ1-2; 7 bases fit TRBD1. Losses at the gene ends were 5 bases for V and 0 bases for J; bases not matched to a gene: 6. CDR3 size: 15 residues. Per the germline V gene, CDR1 is LNHNV and CDR2 is YYDKDF (reference sequence). CDR3 sequence: CATSRGTAANYGYTF. The CDR3 DNA reads TGTGCCACCAGCCGTGGGACAGCAGCTAACTATGGCTACACCTTC.

The V and J genes are TRBV10-3 and TRBJ1-1, with TRBD1 as a possible D gene (5 bases). CDR1 is ENHRY, CDR2 SYGVKD, per germline. The CDR3 extends over 14 amino acids. With 6 bases removed from V and 8 bases from J, the gap between germline ends came to 19 bases. The DNA of the CDR3 is TGTGCCATCAGAACGGTGACAGCTCACGACGAAGCTTTCTTT. As protein: CAIRTVTAHDEAFF.